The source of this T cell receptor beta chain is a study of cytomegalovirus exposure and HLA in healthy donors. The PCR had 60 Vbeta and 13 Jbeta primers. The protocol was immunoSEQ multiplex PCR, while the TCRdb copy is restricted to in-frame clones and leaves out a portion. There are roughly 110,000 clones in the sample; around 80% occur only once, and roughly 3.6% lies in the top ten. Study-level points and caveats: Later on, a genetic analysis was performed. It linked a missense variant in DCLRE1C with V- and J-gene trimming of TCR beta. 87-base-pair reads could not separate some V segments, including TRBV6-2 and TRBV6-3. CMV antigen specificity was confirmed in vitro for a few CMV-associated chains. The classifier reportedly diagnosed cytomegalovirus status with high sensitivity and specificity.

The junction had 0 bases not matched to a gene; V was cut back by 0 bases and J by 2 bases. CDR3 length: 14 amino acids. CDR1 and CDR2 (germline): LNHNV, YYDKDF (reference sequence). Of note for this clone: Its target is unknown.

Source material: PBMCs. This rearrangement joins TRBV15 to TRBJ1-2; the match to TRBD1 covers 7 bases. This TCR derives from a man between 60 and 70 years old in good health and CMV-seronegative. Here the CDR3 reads CATSREGQNYGYTF. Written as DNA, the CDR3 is TGTGCCACCAGCAGAGAGGGACAGAACTATGGCTACACCTTC.